This TCR beta chain was identified during a study of cytomegalovirus exposure and HLA in healthy donors (dated by TCRdb to the late 2010s). With regard to the full study: According to an earlier analysis of a few hundred of the donors, 150 million to 200 million T cells yielded 117 million unique TCR beta sequences and less than 300 Gb of sequence data. Approximately 300 gigabases of sequencing data and 70 million to 95 million unique TCR sequences made up an early release that covered roughly 670 HLA-typed donors. Among the 398 genotyped donors, around 79% belonged to the genetic ancestry cluster associated with self-reported Caucasian donors. The aim of the study was to test whether cataloging public T cell receptors could identify signatures of past pathogen exposure. The study used immunosequencing to profile the T cell repertoires of 666 subjects and linked those repertoires to cytomegalovirus serostatus. Along with the 666-subject first cohort, a separate validation cohort of approximately 110 different subjects was used. To predict cytomegalovirus infection status, the study combined high-throughput TCR immunosequencing, statistical association of individual TCRs with disease status, and machine learning. In a later analysis, previously published TCR beta repertoires from hundreds of donors were re-analyzed and high-resolution HLA genotyping was added so that TCR occurrence patterns could be studied. In the later analysis, no new phenotypic data were used to find candidate immune exposures; instead, reliance was placed on TCR beta sequences and their occurrence across donors. An earlier analysis of 587 of the donors used high-throughput TCR beta sequencing to judge whether each TCR beta V gene segment behaved as functional or pseudogenic. Alongside the repertoire data, information on donor age, sex, ethnicity and CMV serostatus was compiled. A later genetic analysis used genome-wide SNP genotypes for about 60% of the roughly 670 donors, treating that subset as a discovery cohort. All discovery cohort repertoires had been generated on a single sequencing platform. Class I and class II HLA loci were covered by the typing at four-digit resolution. Typing coverage differed by locus: A, B, C, DRB1 and DQB1 were typed in roughly 629-630 donors, DQA1 in roughly 510, DPA1 in around 610, and DPB1 in about 450. A handful of DR-DQ haplotypes were handled as single units for association and clustering because linkage in the cohort was strong. Across 300 to 500 genotyped donors of the cohort, an average of about 240,000 unique TCR beta nucleotide sequences per donor were sequenced, and 15% to 20% of those sequences were non-productive.

The cohort comprised 670 or so healthy bone marrow donors. At the time of sampling, all cohort members were nominally healthy, though unrecorded immune exposures were likely present. The donor was CMV seronegative and belonged to the group of 350 to 400 seronegative cohort members. A peripheral blood sample was provided by each donor, and peripheral blood mononuclear cells were used for TCR beta sequencing. Genomic DNA was extracted from the blood cell samples with the Qiagen DNeasy Blood Extraction Kit. Library construction relied on the immunoSEQ multiplex PCR assay. For the multiplex PCR, a mixture combining 60 forward primers for TCR Vbeta segments and 13 reverse primers for TCR Jbeta segments was used. The CDR3 region of rearranged TCR beta genes was amplified from genomic DNA with a multiplex PCR assay. The Illumina HiSeq System was used to sequence the amplified TCR beta libraries as 87-base-pair reads. The source study handled its data this way. In a later analysis, tens of millions of unique TCR beta chains were counted across the 500 to 850 repertoires, and roughly 11 million of these chains were shared by at least two donors. Raw reads were error-corrected and collapsed into unique sequences with a nearest-neighbor algorithm that merged closely related sequences to remove PCR and sequencing errors. CDR3 sequences were aligned to IMGT reference sequences to assign V, D and J gene segments. For a sequence to be retained, a match of at least six nucleotides to both a V gene segment and a J gene segment was required. Rearrangements were called productive when the CDR3 lacked stop codons and stayed in frame with V and J; all others were non-productive. Following IMGT convention, CDR3 was defined as the stretch from the second conserved V-encoded cysteine up to the conserved J-encoded phenylalanine. The earlier analysis of some 550 of the donors excluded any sequence lacking an unambiguous match to a single V gene segment. An earlier analysis of a few hundred of the donors classified V segments as functional when productive rearrangements were above 56.7% and as segregating when the standard deviation between donors was above 5%. A statistical classification framework was built for diagnosing cytomegalovirus status from the catalog of TCR beta chain sequences. In a later analysis, TCR nucleotide sequences were compared against IMGT/GENE-DB human TR gene sequences so that V and J genes could be assigned. In a later analysis, CDR3 sequences and most-parsimonious VDJ recombination scenarios were assigned using the TCRdist pipeline. In a later analysis, each TCR beta chain was defined by its CDR3 amino acid sequence together with its V-gene family, and reads without a unique V-gene family were excluded. In a later analysis, 550 to 650 highly shared, low-generation-probability nucleotide sequences were removed to address suspected cross-contamination and a sequencing artifact. A later analysis calculated a clonal expansion index for each public chain from normalized within-repertoire ranks of inferred template counts. Generation probabilities in a later analysis came from a VDJ recombination model fitted to out-of-frame rearrangements, and those results were checked against IGoR. In a later analysis, TCR-TCR, TCR-HLA and TCR-CMV co-occurrence was scored with hypergeometric tests, and a repertoire-size bias correction was applied to TCR pairs. To estimate false discovery rates, a later analysis permuted the HLA or CMV assignments 20 times. In a later analysis, co-occurring TCRs were grouped using DBSCAN, with TCRdist sequence similarity added in when clustering inside HLA-allele-positive subsets. Repertoires with fewer than 30,000 or more than 120,000 public chains were left out of co-occurrence clustering, as were five repertoires with anomalous nucleotide sharing. TCRdb holds this immuneACCESS table with in-frame rearrangements only. Some clones are missing; in checked studies, unresolved V genes explain under half, and the rest has no known cause. That table furnishes V, J and clone size, whereas the DNA furnished D and trimming. The table for this sample lists 200,000 to 250,000 clones; around 85% of them were counted only once. The top ten hold about 1.7% of the sample.

Comments on this clone: Its antigen specificity is not known. Base qualities are not provided; no much larger clone lies one nucleotide away.

The CDR3 sequence holds 15 residues, the cysteine and phenylalanine included. Only the CDR3 region is kept as DNA, spanning 45 bases read in frame from base 1. V is shortened by 1 base, J by 5 bases, and the region joining them spans 14 bases. CDR1 and CDR2, per the germline V gene (reference sequence), are LNHDA and SQIVND. On the study overall, not on this receptor specifically: A cluster of highly shared sequence variants was judged likely to be a technical artifact of the sequencing pipeline. HLA typing was unavailable for some donors at each locus, so association tests used only the typed subset. In a later analysis, TCR association rates were found to vary across HLA loci, with the most associated TCRs seen for DRB1 alleles and the fewest for HLA-C alleles. An association between a missense DCLRE1C variant and V-gene and J-gene trimming of TCR beta chains was found in a later genetic analysis and replicated in an independent cohort. Immune exposure information for the cohort was limited to CMV serostatus. A later analysis found that most CMV-associated TCR beta chains appeared HLA-restricted, with HLA associations seemingly driven largely by CMV exposure. Most TCR sequences were seen in very few donors, while some public TCRs were found in many individuals. The classifier was reported to diagnose cytomegalovirus status with high specificity and sensitivity in both the original and validation cohorts. A later analysis found that HLA-associated TCR beta chains were more clonally expanded and had lower generation probabilities than equally common non-associated chains. A few of the identified cytomegalovirus-associated TCR beta chains were confirmed in vitro to be specific for cytomegalovirus antigens. The cohort was sequenced for TCR beta chains only, and without alpha or paired-chain data the features that could be detected were limited. According to a later analysis, parvovirus B19, influenza, CMV and Epstein-Barr virus appeared linked to several top co-occurrence clusters. A further reported finding was that TCR beta sequences accurately predicted the HLA-A and HLA-B alleles for most subjects in the first cohort. Roughly uniform sequencing depth across donors was assumed in presence/absence analyses, although this assumption may not hold. At a false discovery rate of 0.05, a later analysis linked around 15,000 TCR beta sequences to specific HLA alleles. Linkage disequilibrium might explain the correlated functional status among segregating V segments, but an unknown experimental factor could not be excluded. When HLA alleles, especially DR and DQ, strongly co-occurred, TCR associations were difficult to assign to individual alleles. The authors suggested that the approach could potentially be generalized to other disease states and immunological phenotypes. The earlier analysis of approximately 590 of the donors excluded 15 to 20 rarely observed V segments, including chromosome 9 orphons, because counts were too low. According to a later genetic analysis, donors in an Asian-associated ancestry cluster had fewer N-insertions in productive TCRs than the approximately 700-donor mean. Some IMGT-functional V segments, including TRBV6-2 and TRBV6-3, could not be told apart with the 87-base-pair reads, so those segments were excluded. An earlier analysis of approximately 600 of the donors showed that most TCR beta V segments appeared in productive rearrangements either about 87% or about 30% of the time, which broadly matched IMGT annotations. In the study, 150 to 200 TCR beta chains were listed as associated with cytomegalovirus.

The receptor was isolated from a man aged 50-60 years in good health and CMV-seronegative. The chain is assembled from TRBV19 and TRBJ2-5; the D gene is perhaps TRBD2, from 7 matching bases. Sequenced sample: PBMCs. The nucleotide sequence reads as follows: TGTGCCAGTAGTATAGGCGGGGGCGACAGGGAGACCCAGTACTTC. This sequence encodes CASSIGGGDRETQYF.